These 9 T cell receptor beta chains originate from one sample sequenced in a study of blood T cell repertoires in COVID-19. Only in-frame clones appear in the TCRdb table, and some are missing; sequencing was by immunoSEQ multiplex PCR. The table records approximately 310,000 clones, approximately 83% of them present only once. The specimen was PBMCs or T cells enriched from blood (not recorded which). The receptors shown here come from a man under 40 who had recovered from COVID-19.

The chain employs TRBV6-1 and TRBJ1-2, with TRBD1 identical over 9 bases. V lost 1 base and J lost 6; bases outside the gene matches: 9. CDR3 size: 16 residues. Germline V gene data show CDR1 as MNHNS and CDR2 as SASEGT. CDR3: CASSEVPGQGRDGYTF. In DNA form, the CDR3 reads TGTGCCAGCAGTGAAGTCCCGGGACAGGGTCGTGATGGCTACACCTTC.

CDR3 in DNA: TGTGCCAGCAGCTTACGGACGCGGGACACTGAAGCTTTCTTT. Its translation is CASSLRTRDTEAFF. The rearrangement joins TRBV9 to TRBJ1-1; D gene ambiguous. Germline CDR1 SGDLS, CDR2 YYNGEE. V was cut by 4 bases and J by 3 bases, with 13 bases left in between. This CDR3 is 14 amino acids long. Full variable domain (remainder filled in from reference TRBV9 and TRBJ1-1): DSGVTQTPKHLITATGQRVTLRCSPRSGDLSVYWYQQSLDQGLQFLIQYYNGEERAKGNILERFSAQQFPDLHSELNLSSLELGDSALYFCASSLRTRDTEAFFGQGTRLTVV.

The genes are TRBV19 and TRBJ2-1; TRBD1 might be the D (5 bases). CDR3 length equals 13 residues. Trimming pared 7 bases from V and 4 bases from J, leaving 11 bases between. CDR1 LNHDA and CDR2 SQIVND come from the germline V gene (reference sequence). The CDR3 DNA reads TGTGCCAGTACCGCGACAGAGTACAATGAGCAGTTCTTC. Translation: CASTATEYNEQFF.

The chain recombines TRBV5-1 with TRBJ2-1; weak D call: TRBD2 (5 bases). V lost 1 base and J 7 bases, leaving 12 bases between the germline ends. Germline CDR1 is SGHRS and CDR2 is YFSETQ. The length of the CDR3 is 14 residues. For the CDR3, the DNA is TGCGCCAGCAGCTTGCATCTGAGGGTTAATGAGCAGTTCTTC. It encodes CASSLHLRVNEQFF.

The V and J genes are TRBV5-5 and TRBJ2-3; 7 positions agree with TRBD1. Germline V gives CDR1 SGHKS, CDR2 YYEKEE (reference sequence). The V gene end was trimmed by 4 bases and the J gene end by 1 base; junction bases not matched to a gene: 6. The CDR3 runs 15 residues. The CDR3 nucleotides read TGTGCCAGCAGCCTTACAGGGGTTCGCACAGATACGCAGTATTTT. Encoded protein: CASSLTGVRTDTQYF.

The chain has TRBV11-2 and TRBJ1-3; 9 bases agree with TRBD1. The J segment lost 2 bases and the V segment lost 5 bases, leaving 7 bases of the junction unmatched. From germline, CDR1 is SGHAT and CDR2 FQNNGV. This CDR3 is built from 16 residues. The CDR3 is CASSLDRGSPGNTIYF. The CDR3 DNA reads as TGTGCCAGCAGCCTGGACAGGGGAAGCCCTGGAAACACCATATATTTT.

This sequence joins TRBV10-1 and TRBJ2-3; D is ambiguous. Per the germline V gene, CDR1 is WNHNN and CDR2 is SYGVQD (reference sequence). Trimming took 3 bases from V and 4 from J, leaving 11 bases between them. The CDR3 runs 14 residues. DNA of the CDR3: TGCGCCAGCAGTGATGGTACAGTGGCAGATACGCAGTATTTT. Amino acid sequence: CASSDGTVADTQYF.

V and J are TRBV9 and TRBJ1-2; 10 bases agree with TRBD1. The junction had 7 bases not matched to a gene; V was cut back by 2 bases and J by 3 bases. The CDR3 loop spans 16 amino acids. Germline loops: CDR1 SGDLS, CDR2 YYNGEE. Here the CDR3 DNA reads TGTGCCAGCAGCGTTAGCCGGGACAGGGGCCACTATGGCTACACCTTC. Translated: CASSVSRDRGHYGYTF.

This clone was counted a few times. The junction differs from germline at one of its ends, possibly a read error. This sequence joins TRBV28 and TRBJ1-2; 8 positions agree with TRBD1. Germline CDR1 and CDR2: MDHEN and SYDVKM. This CDR3 has 12 amino acids. The CDR3 DNA reads TGTGCCAGCAGTTTACCTGGGACAGGCTGCACCTTC. This sequence encodes CASSLPGTGCTF.